This T cell receptor beta chain was captured by sequencing in a study of blood T cell repertoires in COVID-19. In the study overall: Sites in the United States, Italy and Spain provided acute and convalescent COVID-19 samples. The cDNA or gDNA used as material had been derived from T cells, B-cell-depleted T cells, or PBMCs.

As processed by the authors: Cell counts per sample came from amplifying reference gene primers. Profiling relied on immunoSEQ multiplex PCR, and the TCRdb table lists in-frame clones only, not all of them. That table is the source of V, J and clone size, and D and trimming were worked out from the DNA. The sample carries 90,000 to 120,000 clones, roughly 88% recorded once. V dropped 5 bases and J dropped 3 bases, with 12 bases sitting between them. Germline V gene sequence: CDR1 SGHTA, CDR2 FQGNSA. The CDR3 extends over 14 amino acids. The source is a man in his fifties with active or convalescent COVID-19. The chain joins TRBV7-2 to TRBJ2-3, with D perhaps TRBD2 (5 bases). Input material: peripheral blood. In DNA, the CDR3 is TGTGCCAGCAGCCTTGGACTTAGGACAGATACGCAGTATTTT. Protein product: CASSLGLRTDTQYF.